The 26 T cell receptor beta chains presented below share a single source sample, sequenced in a study of T-cell memory formation after mild COVID-19. MiXCR, applied by TCRdb to the 5' RACE reads, yields one record per CDR3 protein. Of 200,000 to 300,000 distinct CDR3 sequences in the sample, 9.4% were seen once. Sequencing was performed on PBMCs or a T cell subset sorted from them (not recorded which). The receptors derive from a man aged 18 to 29 who had mild COVID-19 (a few samples of this study predate the infection). Cell type and time point are not known.

The CDR3 loop is CASSLGATVNEQFF. CDR3 DNA: TGTGCCAGCAGCTTAGGCGCGACGGTCAATGAGCAGTTCTTC. The V gene is TRBV7-2, the J gene TRBJ2-1, with unresolved D. Germline CDR1 SGHTA, CDR2 FQGNSA. The CDR3 contains 14 residues. V was trimmed by 1 base and J by 6 bases, leaving 10 bases between them.

This clonotype was recorded at least ten times. The chain carries TRBV7-9 and TRBJ1-1, with TRBD1 as a possible D gene (5 bases). CDR3 size: 17 residues. Per the germline V gene, CDR1 is SEHNR and CDR2 is FQNEAQ (reference sequence). V was shortened by 2 bases and J by 4 bases, with 20 bases between the two germline ends. The CDR3: CASSLRSGWGGGTEAFF. CDR3 DNA: TGTGCCAGCAGCTTACGGTCAGGTTGGGGGGGAGGCACTGAAGCTTTCTTT.

V is TRBV12-3 or TRBV12-4 and J is TRBJ2-5; D is undetermined. V gave up 2 bases and J gave up 5 bases, with 9 bases separating them. The CDR3 extends over 13 amino acids. For the CDR3, the DNA is TGTGCCAGCAGTTTAATCGCCTGGGAGACCCAGTACTTC. As protein: CASSLIAWETQYF.

The chain is built from TRBV12-3 or TRBV12-4 and TRBJ1-5; D ambiguous. This CDR3 comprises 11 residues. The V end lost 0 bases, the J end lost 9 bases, and 3 bases lay between the germline ends. This CDR3 is CASSLAGPQHF. For the CDR3, the DNA is TGTGCCAGCAGTTTAGCGGGGCCCCAGCATTTT.

The V and J genes are TRBV7-2 and TRBJ1-5; D remains unclear. The CDR3 has 14 amino acids. Looked up from germline, CDR1 is SGHTA and CDR2 is FQGNSA. Trimming took off 0 bases at V and 7 bases at J, with 10 bases between the two ends. The CDR3 region has the DNA TGTGCCAGCAGCTTAGCGTTGGGGAAACAGCCCCAGCATTTT. Its translation is CASSLALGKQPQHF.

This clonotype came up a few times. This chain uses TRBV5-1 with TRBJ2-3; the match to TRBD1 covers 12 bases. CDR1 SGHRS and CDR2 YFSETQ come from the germline V gene. The CDR3 is 18 amino acids. J lost 6 bases, V lost 5 bases, and 16 bases had no gene match. CDR3 bases: TGCGCCAGCAGTTTTAGGCCCTCGGGACAGGGGGCAAAGGATACGCAGTATTTT. Its protein product is CASSFRPSGQGAKDTQYF.

This clonotype showed up just a few times. The chain joins TRBV28 to TRBJ2-7; D is perhaps TRBD1 (7 bases). The ends were cut back, 3 bases at V and 5 bases at J, with 11 bases in the middle. The length of the CDR3 is 13 residues. Per germline, CDR1 MDHEN and CDR2 SYDVKM. The CDR3 here is CASSFQGGNEQYV. CDR3 nucleotides: TGTGCCAGCAGTTTCCAGGGGGGTAACGAGCAGTACGTC.

This chain links TRBV2 with TRBJ1-2; tentative D call: TRBD1 (5 bases). CDR3 length: 14 amino acids. From germline, CDR1 is SNHLY and CDR2 FYNNEI. V gave up 6 bases and J gave up 3 bases, with 14 bases separating them. CDR3 region: CASSYFGTDYGYTF. The CDR3 region has the DNA TGTGCCAGCAGCTATTTTGGGACGGACTATGGCTACACCTTC.

The chain employs TRBV29-1 and TRBJ2-5; no definite D call. Germline V gene lookup returns CDR1 SQVTM and CDR2 ANQGSEA. CDR3 size: 14 residues. The V end lost 0 bases, the J end lost 2 bases, and 10 bases lay between the germline ends. CDR3 DNA sequence: TGCAGCGTTGAAGATTGGACCATTCAAGAGACCCAGTACTTC. Translated, it gives CSVEDWTIQETQYF.

This clonotype was seen a single time. The chain links TRBV9 to TRBJ2-3; 8 nucleotides line up with TRBD2. This CDR3 spans 15 amino acids. V gave up 4 bases and J gave up 4 bases; unmatched junction bases: 8. Germline loops: CDR1 SGDLS, CDR2 YYNGEE. Written as DNA, the CDR3 is TGTGCCAGCAGCATAGAGGCGGGAGGTGCAGATACGCAGTATTTT. Translation: CASSIEAGGADTQYF.

V gene TRBV5-1 combines with J gene TRBJ2-7; D may be TRBD1 or TRBD2 (5 bases each). From germline, CDR1 is SGHRS and CDR2 YFSETQ. The ends were cut back, 3 bases at V and 0 bases at J, with 13 bases in the middle. The CDR3 covers 15 residues. In DNA, the CDR3 is TGCGCCAGCAGCTGGGACGGATCTAGCTCCTACGAGCAGTACGTC. Encoded protein: CASSWDGSSSYEQYV.

This chain links TRBV7-9 with TRBJ2-7, with 11 positions matching TRBD2. J was trimmed by 0 bases and V by 5 bases; bases with no gene match: 6. Germline V gene data show CDR1 as SEHNR and CDR2 as FQNEAQ (reference sequence). CDR3 size: 16 residues. CDR3 region: CASSPPTSGVSYEQYF. CDR3 sequence (DNA): TGTGCCAGCAGCCCGCCGACTAGCGGGGTCTCCTACGAGCAGTACTTC.

Many counts were recorded for this clonotype. V gene TRBV7-3 combines with J gene TRBJ2-3; 9 bases map to TRBD2. The CDR3 totals 14 residues. The V segment lost 5 bases and the J segment 3 bases; nucleotides outside the gene matches: 3. CDR1 SGHTA and CDR2 FQGTGA come from the germline V gene. CDR3 nucleotides: TGTGCCAGCAGCCCCGGACTAGCGACAGATACGCAGTATTTT. This sequence encodes CASSPGLATDTQYF.

There are a few counts of this clonotype. This chain joins TRBV14 and TRBJ1-2, with D unresolved. The V gene's germline CDR1 is SGHDN and CDR2 FVKESK. This CDR3 contains 15 residues. Deletions cut 1 base from V and 4 bases from J, with 13 bases between. CDR3 bases: TGTGCCAGCAGCCAAGGAACCCGGAGGGCCTATGGCTACACCTTC. It yields the protein CASSQGTRRAYGYTF.

The chain links TRBV6-2 or TRBV6-3 to TRBJ2-7, with D uncertain. The germline V and J ends were trimmed by 2 bases and 2 bases, with 7 bases remaining between them. The CDR3 runs 13 residues. Germline V gives CDR1 MNHEY, CDR2 SVGEGT. The CDR3 here is CASSYPRAYEQYV. In DNA form, the CDR3 reads TGTGCCAGCAGTTACCCAAGGGCCTACGAGCAGTACGTC.

This clonotype has a count of ten or more. This chain links TRBV20-1 with TRBJ1-2; 11 nucleotides line up with TRBD1. The V and J ends lost 3 bases and 5 bases, in that order; junction bases with no gene match: 8. Germline lookup yields CDR1 DFQATT and CDR2 SNEGSKA (reference sequence). The CDR3 is made up of 15 amino acids. The DNA for the CDR3 is TGCAGTGCTAGTTCCGGGACAGGGGGACGGTATGGCTACACCTTC. Protein sequence: CSASSGTGGRYGYTF.

This clonotype was counted many times. The chain uses TRBV7-9 and TRBJ2-3; D gene uncertain. The CDR3 sequence is 13 residues long. Germline loops: CDR1 SEHNR, CDR2 FQNEAQ (reference sequence). The germline V and J ends were trimmed by 5 bases and 6 bases, with 12 bases remaining between them. The CDR3 spells CASSPRNTDTQYF. CDR3 DNA: TGTGCCAGCAGCCCCCGCAACACGGATACGCAGTATTTT.

This clonotype turned up a few times. CDR3 region: CASSARRKETQYF. CDR3 bases: TGTGCCAGCAGTGCGCGGAGGAAAGAGACCCAGTACTTC. The V gene is TRBV2, the J gene TRBJ2-5, with D possibly being TRBD2 (5 bases). V lost 4 bases to trimming and J lost 3 bases, with 9 bases between them. CDR1 SNHLY and CDR2 FYNNEI come from the germline V gene. The CDR3 extends over 13 amino acids.

The chain uses TRBV30 and TRBJ2-1; TRBD2 agrees at 10 bases. CDR1 is GTSNPN, CDR2 SVGIG, per germline (reference sequence). V trimming: 2 bases; J trimming: 9 bases; junction bases outside the gene matches: 7. The CDR3 totals 14 residues. Written as DNA, the CDR3 is TGTGCCTGGAGTATCAGCGGGGGGGCTATTGAGCAGTTCTTC. As protein: CAWSISGGAIEQFF. The full variable domain, with the rest looked up from reference TRBV30 and TRBJ2-1, is SQTIHQWPATLVQPVGSPLSLECTVEGTSNPNLYWYRQAAGRGLQLLFYSVGIGQISSEVPQNLSASRPQDRQFILSSKKLLLSDSGFYLCAWSISGGAIEQFFGPGTRLTVL.

This chain joins TRBV5-1 and TRBJ2-2; 10 bases line up with TRBD2. CDR3 size: 16 residues. Losses at the gene ends were 2 bases for V and 1 base for J; bases not matched to a gene: 2. CDR1 is SGHRS and CDR2 is YFSETQ in the germline V gene. The CDR3, as DNA: TGCGCCAGCAGCTTACTAGCGGGAAAGAACACCGGGGAGCTGTTTTTT. Translated: CASSLLAGKNTGELFF.

This clonotype was seen a handful of times. The rearrangement joins TRBV5-1 to TRBJ2-5, with a weak D call TRBD2 (5 bases). The germline V gene has CDR1 SGHRS and CDR2 YFSETQ. This CDR3 is built from 15 residues. V lost 2 bases and J lost 4, with 15 bases in between. CDR3 protein: CASSFWVARVETQYF. The CDR3 DNA reads as TGCGCCAGCAGCTTCTGGGTAGCGAGGGTAGAGACCCAGTACTTC.

This clonotype was counted ten times or more. This chain connects TRBV7-2 to TRBJ2-3, with a possible D match to TRBD2 (6 bases). The CDR3 contains 14 residues. Germline assignment: CDR1 SGHTA and CDR2 FQGNSA. Between the trimmed V and J ends, which lost 6 bases and 0 bases, there was a span of 10 bases. CDR3: CASSLASSTDTQYF. For the CDR3, the DNA is TGTGCCAGCAGTCTAGCGTCTAGCACAGATACGCAGTATTTT.

The rearrangement links TRBV12-3 or TRBV12-4 to TRBJ2-7; 7 bases are shared with TRBD1. The V segment lost 6 bases and the J segment 0 bases; nucleotides outside the gene matches: 5. This CDR3 comprises 14 residues. In DNA, the CDR3 is TGTGCCAGCAGCCCGGACAGGAGCTCCTACGAGCAGTACTTC. As protein: CASSPDRSSYEQYF.

The CDR3 DNA reads TGCAGTGCTAGGGCCCCTAACTATGGCTACACCTTC. Protein: CSARAPNYGYTF. The chain combines TRBV20-1 with TRBJ1-2; D ambiguous. V lost 3 bases to trimming and J lost 0 bases, with 5 bases between them. Germline V lookup: CDR1 DFQATT, CDR2 SNEGSKA (reference sequence). CDR3 size: 12 residues.

There are a few counts of this clonotype. V and J are TRBV5-1 and TRBJ2-1; TRBD1 agrees at 7 bases. V was clipped by 2 bases and J by 4 bases; unmatched bases: 6. The CDR3 is 15 amino acids. Germline V gene sequence: CDR1 SGHRS, CDR2 YFSETQ. The CDR3 here is CASSFEGASYNEQFF. CDR3 nucleotide sequence: TGCGCCAGCAGCTTCGAGGGGGCTTCGTACAATGAGCAGTTCTTC.

This rearrangement joins TRBV5-1 to TRBJ2-7; no definite D call. V lost 0 bases, J lost 2 bases, and 12 bases lay in between. Germline values: CDR1 SGHRS, CDR2 YFSETQ. CDR3 size: 15 residues. CDR3 protein: CASSLDGHGTYEQYF. CDR3 DNA: TGCGCCAGCAGCTTGGACGGGCATGGGACCTACGAGCAGTACTTC.